This note documents a single T cell receptor (beta chain) sequence. Its cognate antigen is unknown. The J segment lost 3 bases and the V segment lost 0 bases, leaving 5 bases of the junction unmatched. CDR1 is SGHNT and CDR2 is YYREEE in the germline V gene (reference sequence). The CDR3 length is 16 residues. Some clones are missing from TCRdb's copy, which holds only in-frame ones; the method was immunoSEQ multiplex PCR. The sample lists about 21,000 clones; approximately 90% were seen once. Systemic immunosuppression or autoimmune disease history was grounds to exclude patients. The entry originates in a study of OX40 agonist ivuxolimab in advanced cancers. Study background: Therapy given before enrollment (anti-PD-1, anti-PD-L1 or anti-CTLA-4) was allowed, and around 41% had some. Regarding the study as a whole: Also showing low normalized T-cell clonal expansion were some of the nonresponders. At 0.1 to 3.0 mg/kg and by week 6, CD4+ and CD8+ T cells in the blood had expanded clonally.

This receptor was identified in an adult with an advanced solid tumor such as melanoma, head and neck, liver or kidney cancer. The chain joins TRBV5-4 to TRBJ2-7; 11 bases line up with TRBD2. This sample comprised CD4+ or CD8+ T cells sorted from blood, obtained in a trial of the OX40 agonist ivuxolimab. The CDR3 nucleotides are TGTGCCAGCAGCTTGGACCCGGGACTAGCGGTCTACGAGCAGTACTTC. It codes for CASSLDPGLAVYEQYF.